This T cell receptor beta chain is drawn from a study of T cell repertoires in cytomegalovirus infection. On the study more broadly: It was recently identified HLA-C-restricted and well-studied HLA-B-restricted CMV epitopes that the study used. The public TCR beta signatures pointed to both CMV infection and matching HLA type.

A word on this clonotype: As yet, its antigen is unknown.

Trimming took off 5 bases at V and 5 bases at J, with 18 bases between the two ends. Germline V gene sequence: CDR1 SGHDN, CDR2 FVKESK. There are 15 residues in the CDR3. Study-level findings and limits: The response measured ex vivo was dominated by TCR beta clonotypes (HLA-C-restricted and CMV-specific).

TCRdb analysed the reads with MiXCR anew, one entry per CDR3 protein. Among 84,000 or so distinct CDR3 sequences listed, about half were seen once. The receptor's source is a human donor in good health (CMV status not recorded). Some clones in this sample may be carry-over from other donors' samples. This material consisted of CD8+ T cells from cultured PBMCs, taken from culture after CMV antigen stimulation. The chain links TRBV14 to TRBJ1-1; D is possibly TRBD1 (5 bases). CDR3 sequence: CASSFRWGGGTEAFF. CDR3 DNA sequence: TGTGCCAGCAGCTTCCGCTGGGGCGGGGGGACTGAAGCTTTCTTT.